This T cell receptor (beta chain) originates from a study of CD8 T cells in Susac syndrome. When the RNA was reverse transcribed, random hexamers were used with an input of roughly 0.45 to 1 ug. An immunoSEQ multiplex PCR generated amplified TCR beta CDR3 products spanning 54 Vbeta and 13 Jbeta. TCRdb passed the immunoSEQ multiplex PCR reads through MiXCR, listing each CDR3 protein once. The repertoire holds approximately 160,000 distinct CDR3 sequences, around 93% seen once, with about 0.088% in the top ten. The sequence was collected from a human donor with multiple sclerosis. The sample was CD4+ T cells from PBMCs.

The CDR3 nucleotides read TGCAGTGCCCCGGGACAGGGGGACGCTGAAGCTTTCTTT. Translation gives CSAPGQGDAEAFF. The chain recombines TRBV20-1 with TRBJ1-1, with TRBD1 identical over 11 bases. J gave up 6 bases and V 6 bases, and 6 bases lay outside the gene matches. The CDR3 is 13 amino acids. Germline loops: CDR1 DFQATT, CDR2 SNEGSKA (reference sequence).